Following are 28 T cell receptor beta chains from one sample sequenced in a study of cytomegalovirus exposure and HLA in healthy donors. The primer mix had 60 Vbeta and 13 Jbeta primers. Sequencing was performed with immunoSEQ multiplex PCR; in TCRdb, only in-frame clones are kept and a portion is missing. The repertoire includes some 200,000 clones, about three quarters of them detected once, and roughly 3% sits in the top ten. Sequencing used PBMCs. These receptors came from a female donor in good health and CMV-seronegative.

V and J are TRBV2 and TRBJ2-7, with 9 bases matching TRBD1. CDR3 length: 14 residues. The junction had 3 bases not matched to a gene; V was cut back by 6 bases and J by 0 bases. CDR1 SNHLY and CDR2 FYNNEI come from the germline V gene. The DNA for the CDR3 is TGTGCCAGCAGGGGACAGGGAGCCTCCTACGAGCAGTACTTC. Translating it yields CASRGQGASYEQYF.

About this clone: The same CDR3 is also encoded by other DNA sequences in this sample. The J gene is TRBJ1-1, the V gene TRBV9; TRBD1 agrees at 10 bases. V dropped 3 bases and J dropped 6; count of bases not matched to a gene: 5. CDR1 and CDR2 from the germline V gene are SGDLS and YYNGEE. The CDR3 runs 14 residues. CDR3 nucleotide sequence: TGTGCCAGCAGCGGGAGACAGGGGGCCCCTGAAGCTTTCTTT. Residues: CASSGRQGAPEAFF.

This sequence joins TRBV6-4 and TRBJ2-7; the match to TRBD1 covers 9 bases. V was pared by 5 bases and J by 2 bases, with 4 bases of the junction left unmatched. This CDR3 region has 14 residues. Germline V gives CDR1 MRHNA, CDR2 SNTAGT. The CDR3 region has the DNA TGTGCCAGCAGTAAGGACAGGGGTCCCTACGAGCAGTACTTC. This codes for CASSKDRGPYEQYF.

This chain links TRBV7-2 with TRBJ1-1, with TRBD1 matching over 9 bases. This CDR3 is built from 15 residues. Germline V gives CDR1 SGHTA, CDR2 FQGNSA. The V gene end was trimmed by 5 bases and the J gene end by 5 bases; junction bases not matched to a gene: 9. CDR3 nucleotide sequence: TGTGCCAGCAGCCCTCAGACAGGGGGAGAAACTGAAGCTTTCTTT. It translates to CASSPQTGGETEAFF.

The sample holds one count of this clone. The chain uses TRBV15 and TRBJ1-5; D unresolved. Trimming left V 1 base short and J 4 bases short, with 14 bases between. This CDR3 region has 16 residues. Germline V lookup: CDR1 LNHNV, CDR2 YYDKDF (reference sequence). DNA of the CDR3: TGTGCCACCAGCAGAGGGAGCGGACGGCAAAATCAGCCCCAGCATTTT. Translated: CATSRGSGRQNQPQHF.

The chain has TRBV28 and TRBJ1-5; D is perhaps TRBD1 (6 bases). This CDR3 spans 13 amino acids. CDR1 MDHEN and CDR2 SYDVKM come from the germline V gene. V dropped 5 bases and J dropped 4 bases, with 9 bases sitting between them. CDR3 sequence reads: CASSTGFNQPQHF. The CDR3 region has the DNA TGTGCCAGCAGTACAGGGTTTAATCAGCCCCAGCATTTT.

The chain carries TRBV19 and TRBJ1-2; D unresolved. In germline, CDR1 is LNHDA, CDR2 SQIVND (reference sequence). This CDR3 is built from 14 residues. V was shortened by 2 bases and J by 10 bases, with 17 bases between the two germline ends. The CDR3 protein is CASSIRQRILLYTF. DNA for the CDR3: TGTGCCAGTAGTATAAGACAACGGATCCTGCTCTACACCTTC. Full variable domain (rest looked up from reference TRBV19 and TRBJ1-2): DGGITQSPKYLFRKEGQNVTLSCEQNLNHDAMYWYRQDPGQGLRLIYYSQIVNDFQKGDIAEGYSVSREKKESFPLTVTSAQKNPTAFYLCASSIRQRILLYTFGSGTRLTVV.

The CDR3 is CASSWIRQGRSLGETQYF. The CDR3 region has the DNA TGCGCCAGCAGCTGGATACGACAGGGGAGATCGTTAGGAGAGACCCAGTACTTC. J is TRBJ2-5 and V is TRBV5-1; 8 positions match TRBD1. V trimming: 3 bases; J trimming: 4 bases; junction bases outside the gene matches: 17. This CDR3 has 18 residues. Germline-derived CDR1 and CDR2 are SGHRS and YFSETQ. The whole variable domain, filled in from reference TRBV5-1 and TRBJ2-5, reads KAGVTQTPRYLIKTRGQQVTLSCSPISGHRSVSWYQQTPGQGLQFLFEYFSETQRNKGNFPGRFSGRQFSNSRSEMNVSTLELGDSALYLCASSWIRQGRSLGETQYFGPGTRLLVL.

The CDR3 is CASSEATTGVYEQYF. DNA of the CDR3: TGTGCCAGCAGCGAAGCTACCACCGGGGTGTACGAGCAGTACTTC. This chain links TRBV5-4 with TRBJ2-7; TRBD2 is a possible D gene (5 bases). V lost 4 bases and J 4 bases, leaving 18 bases between the germline ends. Per the germline V gene, CDR1 is SGHNT and CDR2 is YYREEE (reference sequence). The CDR3 runs 15 residues.

In DNA, the CDR3 is TGTGCCAGCAGCCCCCGTCGGGGGGATACCGGGGAGCTGTTTTTT. Encoded protein: CASSPRRGDTGELFF. V gene TRBV7-2 combines with J gene TRBJ2-2, with 7 bases lining up with TRBD2. The CDR3 length is 15 residues. J lost 5 bases, V lost 5 bases, and 8 bases had no gene match. Per the germline V gene, CDR1 is SGHTA and CDR2 is FQGNSA.

The chain combines TRBV2 with TRBJ2-7; 7 nucleotides align to TRBD2. CDR3 size: 12 residues. Unmatched junction bases numbered 12, after V lost 10 bases and J lost 9 bases. Germline V gives CDR1 SNHLY, CDR2 FYNNEI. The CDR3 DNA reads TGTGCCATTATGGGGGTCCAGCGGGGGCAGTACTTC. It translates to CAIMGVQRGQYF.

CDR3 sequence (DNA): TGTGCCAGCAGCGCAAGGCGGGACCGGGAGGAAGGCTACACCTTC. Encoded protein: CASSARRDREEGYTF. The V call is TRBV7-2, the J call TRBJ1-2, with D possibly being TRBD1 (5 bases). The germline V gene has CDR1 SGHTA and CDR2 FQGNSA. The CDR3 runs 15 residues. Trimming stripped 5 bases from V and 8 bases from J, with 21 bases between. The variable domain in full, with the rest retrieved from reference TRBV7-2 and TRBJ1-2, is GAGVSQSPSNKVTEKGKDVELRCDPISGHTALYWYRQSLGQGLEFLIYFQGNSAPDKSGLPSDRFSAERTGGSVSTLTIQRTQQEDSAVYLCASSARRDREEGYTFGSGTRLTVV.

The CDR3 sequence is CASSLVSSGSSYEQYF. The CDR3 bases are TGTGCCAGCAGCTTAGTTTCTAGCGGGAGCTCCTACGAGCAGTACTTC. This chain joins TRBV7-9 and TRBJ2-7, with 10 bases fitting TRBD2. The CDR3 consists of 16 residues. Germline-derived CDR1 and CDR2 are SEHNR and FQNEAQ (reference sequence). The ends lost 1 base at V and 0 bases at J; junction bases unmatched: 3.

This clone was recorded once. The V gene is TRBV5-1, the J gene TRBJ2-1; 13 bases are a match to TRBD2. V gave up 0 bases and J gave up 6 bases; unmatched junction bases: 3. The CDR3 length is 16 residues. Looked up from germline, CDR1 is SGHRS and CDR2 is YFSETQ. CDR3 coding DNA: TGCGCCAGCAGCTTGGCACTAGCGGGGGGGGCCAATGAGCAGTTCTTC. This codes for CASSLALAGGANEQFF.

This CDR3 is CASTPWGGGTEAFF. The DNA of the CDR3 is TGTGCCAGCACGCCTTGGGGGGGAGGGACTGAAGCTTTCTTT. The chain couples TRBV9 to TRBJ1-1, with D possibly matching TRBD1 (5 bases). The germline gives CDR1 SGDLS, CDR2 YYNGEE. The length of the CDR3 is 14 residues. V was trimmed by 6 bases and J by 5 bases, leaving 17 bases between them.

The chain carries TRBV4-1 and TRBJ2-7; 7 bases are a match to TRBD1. The trim removed 2 bases at V and 0 bases at J, leaving 4 bases unmatched. The CDR3 runs to 15 residues. Germline CDR1 is MGHRA and CDR2 is YSYEKL. The CDR3 sequence: CASSQSRTGSYEQYF. Here the CDR3 DNA reads TGCGCCAGCAGCCAATCGAGGACAGGCTCCTACGAGCAGTACTTC.

This clone was found a few times. V usage is TRBV10-3 and J usage is TRBJ2-7; TRBD2 might be the D (5 bases). The CDR3 runs to 14 residues. V was pared by 6 bases and J by 5 bases, with 17 bases between. Germline V CDR1 and CDR2: ENHRY, SYGVKD. CDR3 DNA sequence: TGTGCCATCAGGGAGACTATGGATCTGAACGAGCAGTACTTC. Translation: CAIRETMDLNEQYF.

The chain employs TRBV19 and TRBJ2-3, with no clear D. There are 16 residues in the CDR3. Germline assignment: CDR1 LNHDA and CDR2 SQIVND (reference sequence). Trimming removed 6 bases at V and 0 bases at J, with 16 bases between. CDR3 loop: CASSRLGGTSTDTQYF. For the CDR3, the DNA is TGTGCCAGTAGCCGGTTAGGCGGAACTAGCACAGATACGCAGTATTTT.

The genes are TRBV19 and TRBJ2-7, with D possibly matching TRBD1 (5 bases). CDR3 length: 13 residues. The V and J ends lost 6 bases and 0 bases respectively, with 9 bases between them. CDR1 is LNHDA and CDR2 is SQIVND in the germline V gene (reference sequence). The CDR3: CASSPGISYEQYF. CDR3 in DNA: TGTGCCAGTAGCCCAGGGATCTCCTACGAGCAGTACTTC.

V is TRBV7-9 and J is TRBJ2-7; tentatively, D is TRBD2 (5 bases). Germline V gene data show CDR1 as SEHNR and CDR2 as FQNEAQ (reference sequence). The CDR3 is 11 residues long. V dropped 5 bases and J dropped 7 bases, with 9 bases sitting between them. The CDR3 protein is CASSVGGEQYF. The CDR3 DNA reads TGTGCCAGCAGCGTTGGAGGTGAGCAGTACTTC.

The V gene is TRBV28, the J gene TRBJ1-3; weak D call: TRBD1 (5 bases). From germline, CDR1 is MDHEN and CDR2 SYDVKM. The ends were cut back, 3 bases at V and 9 bases at J, with 15 bases in the middle. CDR3 size: 14 residues. For the CDR3, the DNA is TGTGCCAGCAGTTTGGAGGGTTGGACATCCACCATATATTTT. Translated: CASSLEGWTSTIYF.

This clone came up a few times. The gene calls are TRBV7-2 and TRBJ1-2; D is unresolved. The CDR3 is 13 residues long. From germline, CDR1 is SGHTA and CDR2 FQGNSA. Trimming stripped 0 bases from V and 8 bases from J, with 10 bases between. The CDR3 coding sequence is TGTGCCAGCAGCTTAGCTCCCAGCGGCGGCTACACCTTC. Translation: CASSLAPSGGYTF.

The chain carries TRBV9 and TRBJ2-7, with 8 bases aligning to TRBD2. The CDR3 is 15 amino acids. With V trimmed by 3 bases and J by 4 bases, 9 bases remained unmatched. Germline loops: CDR1 SGDLS, CDR2 YYNGEE. The CDR3, as DNA: TGTGCCAGCAGCGCCACGGGGGGGCCGAGGTACGAGCAGTACTTC. Protein product: CASSATGGPRYEQYF.

The chain joins TRBV28 to TRBJ1-2; unclear D gene. CDR3 length: 15 amino acids. The germline CDR1 and CDR2 sequences are MDHEN and SYDVKM. The germline V and J ends were trimmed by 7 bases and 2 bases, with 17 bases remaining between them. The CDR3 is CASTLRTGVNYGYTF. The CDR3 nucleotides read TGTGCCAGCACCCTGCGCACCGGGGTGAACTATGGCTACACCTTC.

This clone was detected only a few times. The chain is built from TRBV7-9 and TRBJ2-3, with 9 nucleotides matching TRBD2. V lost 4 bases and J lost 2; bases outside the gene matches: 10. The CDR3 runs 17 residues. From germline, CDR1 is SEHNR and CDR2 FQNEAQ (reference sequence). The CDR3: CASSSVKTSGVTDTQYF. CDR3 nucleotides: TGTGCCAGCAGCTCAGTCAAGACTAGCGGAGTCACAGATACGCAGTATTTT.

The rearrangement joins TRBV4-3 to TRBJ2-7; no clear D gene. CDR3 size: 14 residues. Germline lookup yields CDR1 LGHNA and CDR2 YSLEER. V lost 0 bases to trimming and J lost 3 bases, with 9 bases between them. As DNA, the CDR3 is TGCGCCAGCAGCCAAGAATGGAGCCTCTACGAGCAGTACTTC. This translates into CASSQEWSLYEQYF.

The chain employs TRBV28 and TRBJ1-2; 9 bases match TRBD1. J was trimmed by 4 bases and V by 2 bases; bases with no gene match: 8. The CDR3 sequence is 16 residues long. Germline CDR1 reads MDHEN; CDR2 reads SYDVKM. As DNA, the CDR3 is TGTGCCAGCAGTTTACGCGACAGGGGGAATGTCTATGGCTACACCTTC. Protein product: CASSLRDRGNVYGYTF.

The chain carries TRBV10-3 and TRBJ2-5; the match to TRBD2 covers 12 bases. The CDR3 has 14 residues. Trimming removed 5 bases from V and 5 bases from J; junction bases left unmatched: 3. Per germline, CDR1 ENHRY and CDR2 SYGVKD. This chain's CDR3 is CAISLAGGQETQYF. The CDR3 DNA reads TGTGCCATCAGTCTAGCGGGGGGGCAGGAGACCCAGTACTTC.